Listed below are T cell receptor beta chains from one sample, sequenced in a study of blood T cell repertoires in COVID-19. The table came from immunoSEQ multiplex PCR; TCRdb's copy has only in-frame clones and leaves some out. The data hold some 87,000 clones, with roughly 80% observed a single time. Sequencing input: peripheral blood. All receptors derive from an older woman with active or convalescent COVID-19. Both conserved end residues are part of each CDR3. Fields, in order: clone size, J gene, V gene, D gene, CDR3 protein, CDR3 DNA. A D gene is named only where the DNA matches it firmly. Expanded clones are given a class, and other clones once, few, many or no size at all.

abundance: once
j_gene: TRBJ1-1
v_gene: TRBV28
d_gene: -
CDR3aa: CASTPGGWDTEAFF
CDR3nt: TGTGCCAGCACCCCGGGGGGGTGGGACACTGAAGCTTTCTTT

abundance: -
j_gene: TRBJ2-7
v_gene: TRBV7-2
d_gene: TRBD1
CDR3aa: CASSLTGGYEQYF
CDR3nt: TGTGCCAGCAGCTTGACAGGGGGCTACGAGCAGTACTTC

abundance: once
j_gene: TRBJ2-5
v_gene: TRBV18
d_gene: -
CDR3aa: CASSPLRVGETQYF
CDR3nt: TGTGCCAGCTCACCCCTCAGGGTGGGAGAGACCCAGTACTTC

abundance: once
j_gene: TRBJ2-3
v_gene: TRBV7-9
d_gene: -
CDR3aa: CASSLGTSTDTQYF
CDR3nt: TGTGCCAGCAGCTTAGGCACTAGCACAGATACGCAGTATTTT

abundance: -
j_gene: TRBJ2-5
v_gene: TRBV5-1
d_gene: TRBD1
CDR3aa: CASSPRAGTGGETQYF
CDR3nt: TGCGCCAGCAGCCCAAGAGCCGGGACAGGGGGGGAGACCCAGTACTTC

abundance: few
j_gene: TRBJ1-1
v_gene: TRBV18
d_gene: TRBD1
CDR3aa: CASSQLTGTENTEAFF
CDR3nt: TGTGCCAGCTCTCAACTAACCGGGACAGAGAACACTGAAGCTTTCTTT

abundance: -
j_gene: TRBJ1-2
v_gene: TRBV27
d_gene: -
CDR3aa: CASSFGGADGYTF
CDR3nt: TGTGCCAGCAGTTTTGGGGGCGCGGATGGCTACACCTTC

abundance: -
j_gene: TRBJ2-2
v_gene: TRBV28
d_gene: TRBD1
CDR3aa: CASRNRGGSGELFF
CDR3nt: TGTGCCAGCAGGAACAGGGGCGGGTCAGGGGAGCTGTTTTTT

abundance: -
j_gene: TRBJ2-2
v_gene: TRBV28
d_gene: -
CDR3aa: CASSDSYTGELFF
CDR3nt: TGTGCCAGCAGTGACTCGTACACCGGGGAGCTGTTTTTT

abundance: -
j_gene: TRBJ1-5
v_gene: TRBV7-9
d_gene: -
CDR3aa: CASSLLAGSGPQHF
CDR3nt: TGTGCCAGCAGCTTACTCGCAGGGTCTGGGCCCCAGCATTTT

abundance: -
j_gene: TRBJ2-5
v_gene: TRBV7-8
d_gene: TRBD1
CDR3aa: CASKPRWGQGQETQYF
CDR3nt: TGTGCCAGCAAACCAAGGTGGGGACAGGGGCAAGAGACCCAGTACTTC

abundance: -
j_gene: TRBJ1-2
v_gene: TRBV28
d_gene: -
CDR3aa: CASSPPPGENGYTF
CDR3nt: TGTGCCAGCAGTCCCCCCCCCGGAGAGAATGGCTACACCTTC

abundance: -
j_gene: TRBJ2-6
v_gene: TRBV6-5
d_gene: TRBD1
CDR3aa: CASKGGAGANVLTF
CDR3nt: TGTGCCAGCAAAGGGGGCGCTGGGGCCAACGTCCTGACTTTC

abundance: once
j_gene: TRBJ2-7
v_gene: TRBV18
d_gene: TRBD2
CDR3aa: CASSPGLAGPFGNEQYF
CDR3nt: TGTGCCAGCTCACCGGGACTAGCGGGGCCGTTCGGGAACGAGCAGTACTTC

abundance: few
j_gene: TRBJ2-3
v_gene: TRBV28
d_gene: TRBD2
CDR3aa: CASSFLDPGLAGAPEDTQYF
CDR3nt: TGTGCCAGCAGTTTCCTTGATCCGGGACTAGCGGGGGCGCCGGAGGATACGCAGTATTTT

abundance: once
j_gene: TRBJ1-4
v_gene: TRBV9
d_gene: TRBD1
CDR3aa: CASSVGQGLEKLFF
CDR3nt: TGTGCCAGCAGCGTAGGACAGGGCCTTGAAAAACTGTTTTTT

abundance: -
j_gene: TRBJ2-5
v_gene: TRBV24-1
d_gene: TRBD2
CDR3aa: CATSDPPGLAGQETQYF
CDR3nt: TGTGCCACCAGTGACCCTCCGGGACTAGCGGGCCAAGAGACCCAGTACTTC

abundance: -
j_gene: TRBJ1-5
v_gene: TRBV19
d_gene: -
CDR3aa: CASSIDTGSQPQHF
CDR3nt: TGTGCCAGTAGTATAGATACAGGGTCGCAGCCCCAGCATTTT

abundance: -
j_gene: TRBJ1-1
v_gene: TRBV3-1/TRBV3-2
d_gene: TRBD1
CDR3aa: CASSRGQGETEAFF
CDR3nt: TGTGCCAGCAGCCGAGGACAGGGTGAGACTGAAGCTTTCTTT

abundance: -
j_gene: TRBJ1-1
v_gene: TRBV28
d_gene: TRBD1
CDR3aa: CASIKDRVETEAFF
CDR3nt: TGTGCCAGCATCAAGGACAGGGTTGAAACTGAAGCTTTCTTT

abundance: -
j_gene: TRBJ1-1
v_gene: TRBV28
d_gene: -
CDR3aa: CASKTANTEAFF
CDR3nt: TGTGCCAGCAAAACAGCGAACACTGAAGCTTTCTTT

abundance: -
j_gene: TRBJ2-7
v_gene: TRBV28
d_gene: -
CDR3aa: CASSLGGTLDEQYF
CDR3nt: TGTGCCAGCAGTTTAGGGGGGACGCTAGACGAGCAGTACTTC

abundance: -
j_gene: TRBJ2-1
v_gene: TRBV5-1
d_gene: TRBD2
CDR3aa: CASTWRGGAGNEQFF
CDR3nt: TGCGCCAGCACGTGGCGGGGGGGGGCGGGGAATGAGCAGTTCTTC

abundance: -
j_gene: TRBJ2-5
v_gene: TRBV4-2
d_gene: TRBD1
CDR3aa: CASSQALGRGETQYF
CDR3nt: TGTGCCAGCAGCCAAGCCCTAGGCAGGGGGGAGACCCAGTACTTC

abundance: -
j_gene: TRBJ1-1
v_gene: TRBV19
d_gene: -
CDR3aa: CASISGGNLNTEAFF
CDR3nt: TGTGCCAGTATAAGTGGGGGGAACCTGAACACTGAAGCTTTCTTT

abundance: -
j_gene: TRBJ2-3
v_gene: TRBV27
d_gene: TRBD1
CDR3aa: CASSPQDRGPADTQYF
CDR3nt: TGTGCCAGCAGCCCACAGGACAGGGGGCCCGCAGATACGCAGTATTTT

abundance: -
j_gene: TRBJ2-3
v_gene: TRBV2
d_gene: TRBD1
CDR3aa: CASSGTEGTDTQYF
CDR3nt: TGTGCCAGCAGCGGGACAGAAGGCACAGATACGCAGTATTTT

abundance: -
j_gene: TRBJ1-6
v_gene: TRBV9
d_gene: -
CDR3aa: CASSRTWSSDSPLHF
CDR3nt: TGTGCCAGCAGCCGTACCTGGTCCTCAGATTCACCCCTCCACTTT

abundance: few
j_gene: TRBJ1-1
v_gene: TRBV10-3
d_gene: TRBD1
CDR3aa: CAISGGTGGYEAFF
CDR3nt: TGTGCCATCAGTGGTGGGACAGGGGGCTATGAAGCTTTCTTT

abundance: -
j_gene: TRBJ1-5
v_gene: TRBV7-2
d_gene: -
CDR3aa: CASSQKFDQPQHF
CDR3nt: TGTGCCAGCAGCCAGAAGTTCGATCAGCCCCAGCATTTT

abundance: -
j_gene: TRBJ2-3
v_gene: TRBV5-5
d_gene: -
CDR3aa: CASSPNLEGDTQYF
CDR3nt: TGTGCCAGCAGCCCCAACTTGGAGGGCGATACGCAGTATTTT

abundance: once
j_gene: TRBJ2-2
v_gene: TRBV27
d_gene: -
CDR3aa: CASSWSYTGELFF
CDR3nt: TGTGCCAGCAGTTGGAGTTACACCGGGGAGCTGTTTTTT

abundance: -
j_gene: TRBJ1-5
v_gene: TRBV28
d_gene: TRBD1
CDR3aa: CASSTGDQPQHF
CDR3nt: TGTGCCAGCAGTACAGGGGATCAGCCCCAGCATTTT

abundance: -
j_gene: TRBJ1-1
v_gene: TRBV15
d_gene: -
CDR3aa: CATSRDGRGGTEAFF
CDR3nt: TGTGCCACCAGCAGAGATGGGCGGGGGGGCACTGAAGCTTTCTTT

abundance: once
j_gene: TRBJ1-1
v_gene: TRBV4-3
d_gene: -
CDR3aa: CASSQQVLGTEAFF
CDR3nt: TGCGCCAGCAGCCAGCAGGTTTTGGGCACTGAAGCTTTCTTT

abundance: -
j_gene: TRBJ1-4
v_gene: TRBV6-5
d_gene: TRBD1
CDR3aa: CASSTLTGGNEKLFF
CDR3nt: TGTGCCAGCAGTACTCTCACAGGGGGCAATGAAAAACTGTTTTTT

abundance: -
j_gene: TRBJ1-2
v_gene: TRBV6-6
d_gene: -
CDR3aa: CASSYPAKGVYGYTF
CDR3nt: TGTGCCAGCAGTTACCCAGCTAAGGGGGTTTATGGCTACACCTTC

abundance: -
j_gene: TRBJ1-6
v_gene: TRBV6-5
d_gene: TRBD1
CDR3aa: CASRGSRGLDPLHF
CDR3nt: TGTGCCAGCAGAGGCTCCAGGGGGCTTGACCCCCTCCACTTT

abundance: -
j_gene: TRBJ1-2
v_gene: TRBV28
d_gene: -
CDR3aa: CASSGWSGGYTF
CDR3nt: TGTGCCAGCAGTGGATGGAGCGGCGGCTACACCTTC

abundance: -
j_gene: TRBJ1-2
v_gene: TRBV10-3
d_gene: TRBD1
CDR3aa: CAISESQGAGGYTF
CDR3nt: TGTGCCATCAGTGAGTCACAGGGGGCGGGCGGCTACACCTTC

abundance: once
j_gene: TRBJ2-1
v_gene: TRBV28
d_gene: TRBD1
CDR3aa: CASSSPPGQNNEQFF
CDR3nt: TGTGCCAGCAGTTCTCCCCCGGGACAGAACAATGAGCAGTTCTTC

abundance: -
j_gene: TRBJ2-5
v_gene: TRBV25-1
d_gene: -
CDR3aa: CASSDFRSGVGETQYF
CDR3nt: TGTGCCAGCAGTGATTTTCGTTCCGGGGTCGGGGAGACCCAGTACTTC

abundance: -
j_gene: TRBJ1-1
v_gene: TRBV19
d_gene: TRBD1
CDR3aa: CASRQGQPVQNTEAFF
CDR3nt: TGTGCCAGTAGACAGGGACAGCCCGTCCAGAACACTGAAGCTTTCTTT

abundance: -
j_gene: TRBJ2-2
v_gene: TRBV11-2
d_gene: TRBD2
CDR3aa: CASSFSGGVAGELFF
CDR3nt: TGTGCCAGCAGCTTTAGCGGGGGGGTTGCCGGGGAGCTGTTTTTT

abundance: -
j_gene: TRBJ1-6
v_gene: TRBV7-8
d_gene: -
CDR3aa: CASSVAGGRSPLHF
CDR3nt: TGTGCCAGCAGCGTGGCGGGGGGTCGGTCACCCCTCCACTTT

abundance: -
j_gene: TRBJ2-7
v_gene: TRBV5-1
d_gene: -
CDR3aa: CASSLASGTKGYEQYF
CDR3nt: TGCGCCAGCAGCTTGGCATCCGGGACAAAAGGTTACGAGCAGTACTTC

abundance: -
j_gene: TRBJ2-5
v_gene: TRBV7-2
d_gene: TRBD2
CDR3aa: CASSLVAGGGGETQYF
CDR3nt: TGTGCCAGCAGCTTAGTAGCGGGGGGCGGTGGAGAGACCCAGTACTTC

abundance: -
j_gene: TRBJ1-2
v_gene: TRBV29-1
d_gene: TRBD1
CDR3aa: CSVRTGDYGYTF
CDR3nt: TGCAGCGTCCGGACAGGGGATTATGGCTACACCTTC

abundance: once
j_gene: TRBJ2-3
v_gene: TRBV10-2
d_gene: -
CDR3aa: CASLPGSTDTQYF
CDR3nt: TGCGCCAGCCTCCCGGGTTCCACAGATACGCAGTATTTT

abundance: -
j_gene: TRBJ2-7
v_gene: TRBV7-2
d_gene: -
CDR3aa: CASSSKLGPTYEQYF
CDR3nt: TGTGCCAGCAGCTCTAAACTAGGGCCTACCTACGAGCAGTACTTC

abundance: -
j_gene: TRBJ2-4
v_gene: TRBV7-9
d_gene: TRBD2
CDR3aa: CASSLAWVAGGKNIQYF
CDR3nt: TGTGCCAGCAGCTTAGCGTGGGTAGCGGGGGGCAAAAACATTCAGTACTTC

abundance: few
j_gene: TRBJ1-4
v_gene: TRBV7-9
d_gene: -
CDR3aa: CASSLAGSNEKLFF
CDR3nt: TGTGCCAGCAGCTTAGCCGGGTCTAATGAAAAACTGTTTTTT

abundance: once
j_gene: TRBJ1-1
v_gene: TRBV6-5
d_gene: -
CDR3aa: CASRPRAGTEAFF
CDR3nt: TGTGCCAGCAGGCCTCGGGCGGGCACTGAAGCTTTCTTT

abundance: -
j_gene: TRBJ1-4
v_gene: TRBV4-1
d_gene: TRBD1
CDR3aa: CASSQRTGLNNEKLFF
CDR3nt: TGCGCCAGCAGCCAGAGGACAGGGTTGAATAATGAAAAACTGTTTTTT